This TCR beta chain stems from a study of post-analysis software for immune sequencing data. Whole-study results and caveats: The five TRBV segments detected at higher frequency in patients than in controls included TRBV5-6, TRBV5-1 and TRBV20-1.

Researchers reported that TCR beta cDNA libraries carried unique molecular identifiers. TCRdb re-analysed the PCR reads in MiXCR, keeping a single row per CDR3 protein. The sample comprises roughly 650,000 distinct CDR3 sequences, 55% to 70% of which are singletons, and approximately 10% rests with the top ten. This clonotype was recorded once. Its specificity is unknown. Germline loops: CDR1 LGHDT, CDR2 YNNKEL (reference sequence). V lost 5 bases, J lost 4 bases, and 16 bases lay in between. CDR3 length: 15 residues. The sequence derives from a girl aged 2 to 9 with multiple sclerosis. The chain has TRBV3-1 and TRBJ2-3; D call uncertain. The sample taken for sequencing was blood. CDR3 amino acids: CASSSLGVFADTQYF. The DNA for the CDR3 is TGTGCCAGCAGCTCTCTAGGAGTTTTTGCAGATACGCAGTATTTT.